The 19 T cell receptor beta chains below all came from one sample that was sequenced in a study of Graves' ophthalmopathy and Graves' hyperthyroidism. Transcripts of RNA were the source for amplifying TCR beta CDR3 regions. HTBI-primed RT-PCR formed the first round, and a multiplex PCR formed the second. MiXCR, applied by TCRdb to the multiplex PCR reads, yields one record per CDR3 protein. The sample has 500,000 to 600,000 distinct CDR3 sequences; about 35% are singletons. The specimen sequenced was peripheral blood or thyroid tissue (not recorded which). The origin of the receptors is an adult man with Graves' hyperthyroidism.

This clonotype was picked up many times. Written as DNA, the CDR3 is TGCAGTGCTAGACAACAGGGGGCTAACACTGAAGCTTTCTTT. Translation: CSARQQGANTEAFF. V usage is TRBV20-1 and J usage is TRBJ1-1; 9 bases align to TRBD1. Losses at the gene ends were 2 bases for V and 2 bases for J; bases not matched to a gene: 3. The CDR3 sequence is 14 residues long. Germline CDR1 reads DFQATT; CDR2 reads SNEGSKA (reference sequence).

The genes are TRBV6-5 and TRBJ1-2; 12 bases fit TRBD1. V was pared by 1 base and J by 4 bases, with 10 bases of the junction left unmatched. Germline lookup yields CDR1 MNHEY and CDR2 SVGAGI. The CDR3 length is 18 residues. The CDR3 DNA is TGTGCCAGCAGTTACTGGGCGGGACAGGGGGCGAATGGCTATGGCTACACCTTC. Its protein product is CASSYWAGQGANGYGYTF.

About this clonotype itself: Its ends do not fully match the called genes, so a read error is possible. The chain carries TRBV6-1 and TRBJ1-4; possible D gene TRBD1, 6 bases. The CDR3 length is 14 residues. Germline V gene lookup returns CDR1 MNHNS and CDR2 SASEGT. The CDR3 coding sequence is TGTGCCAGCAGTGAGGGGGGCGATTCTGAAAAACCGTTTTTT. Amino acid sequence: CASSEGGDSEKPFF.

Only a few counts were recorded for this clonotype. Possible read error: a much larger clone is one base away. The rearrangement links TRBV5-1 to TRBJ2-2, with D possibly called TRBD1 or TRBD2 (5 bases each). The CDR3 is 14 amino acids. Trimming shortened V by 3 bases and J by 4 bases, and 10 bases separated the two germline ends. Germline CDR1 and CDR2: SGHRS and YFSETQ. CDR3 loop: CASSWDGPTGELFF. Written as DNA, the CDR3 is TGCGCCAGCAGCTGGGACGGGCCCACCGGGGAGCTGTTTTTT.

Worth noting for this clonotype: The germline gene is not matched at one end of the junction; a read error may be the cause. The CDR3 here is CASSETVPNQQFF. The CDR3 bases are TGTGCCAGCAGTGAAACGGTCCCCAATCAGCAGTTCTTC. The V call is TRBV2, the J call TRBJ2-1; D is undetermined. CDR3 length: 13 amino acids. CDR1 is SNHLY and CDR2 is FYNNEI in the germline V gene. The full variable domain, its missing parts supplied by reference TRBV2 and TRBJ2-1, is EPEVTQTPSHQVTQMGQEVILRCVPISNHLYFYWYRQILGQKVEFLVSFYNNEISEKSEIFDDQFSVERPDGSNFTLKIRSTKLEDSAMYFCASSETVPNQQFFGPGTRLTVL.

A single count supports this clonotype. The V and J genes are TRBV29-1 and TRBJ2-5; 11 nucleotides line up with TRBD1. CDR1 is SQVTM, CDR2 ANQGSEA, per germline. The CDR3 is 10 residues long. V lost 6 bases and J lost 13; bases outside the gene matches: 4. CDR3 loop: CSVRTGGRYF. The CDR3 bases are TGCAGCGTCCGGACAGGGGGCAGGTACTTC.

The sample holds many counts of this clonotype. CDR3 in DNA: TGTGCCAGCAGTTCCCTCCGGACAGAATACGAGCAGTACTTC. Protein product: CASSSLRTEYEQYF. This chain uses TRBV12-3 or TRBV12-4 with TRBJ2-7; possibly TRBD1 for D (6 bases). V was cut by 4 bases and J by 4 bases, with 14 bases left in between. The CDR3 runs to 14 residues.

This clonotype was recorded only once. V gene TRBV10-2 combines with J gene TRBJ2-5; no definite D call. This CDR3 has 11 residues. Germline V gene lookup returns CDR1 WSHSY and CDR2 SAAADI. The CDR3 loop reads CGSSKEETQYF. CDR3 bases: TGCGGCAGTTCCAAGGAAGAGACCCAGTACTTC.

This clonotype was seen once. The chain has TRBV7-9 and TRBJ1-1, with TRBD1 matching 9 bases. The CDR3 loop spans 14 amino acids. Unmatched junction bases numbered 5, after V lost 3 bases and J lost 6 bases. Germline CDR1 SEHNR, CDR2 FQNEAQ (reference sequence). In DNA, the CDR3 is TGTGCCAGCAGCTTCCGGGACAGGGACGCTGAAGCTTTCTTT. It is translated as CASSFRDRDAEAFF.

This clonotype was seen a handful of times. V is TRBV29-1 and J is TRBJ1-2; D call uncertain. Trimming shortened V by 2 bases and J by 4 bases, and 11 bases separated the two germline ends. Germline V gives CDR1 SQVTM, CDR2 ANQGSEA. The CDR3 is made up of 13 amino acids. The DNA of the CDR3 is TGCAGCGTTGAAAGTGGCCCAGGCTATGGCTACACCTTC. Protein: CSVESGPGYGYTF.

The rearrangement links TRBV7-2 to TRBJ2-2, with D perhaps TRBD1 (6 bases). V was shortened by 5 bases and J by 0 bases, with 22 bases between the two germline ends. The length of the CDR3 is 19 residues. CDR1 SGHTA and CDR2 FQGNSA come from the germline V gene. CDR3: CASSVNTYRVGTNTGELFF. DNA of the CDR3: TGTGCCAGCAGCGTGAACACGTACAGGGTGGGGACGAACACCGGGGAGCTGTTTTTT.

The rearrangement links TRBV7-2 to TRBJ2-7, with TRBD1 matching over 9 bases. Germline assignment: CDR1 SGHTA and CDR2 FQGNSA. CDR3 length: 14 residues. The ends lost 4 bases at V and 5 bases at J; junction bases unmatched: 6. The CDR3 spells CASSYRQGGNEQYF. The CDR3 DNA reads TGTGCCAGCAGCTACCGACAGGGGGGAAACGAGCAGTACTTC.

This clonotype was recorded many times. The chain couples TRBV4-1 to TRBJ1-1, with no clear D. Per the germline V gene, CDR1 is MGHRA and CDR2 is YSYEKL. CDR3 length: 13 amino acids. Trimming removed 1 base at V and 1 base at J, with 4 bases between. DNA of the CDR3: TGCGCCAGCAGCCAAGCAACGAACACTGAAGCTTTCTTT. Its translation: CASSQATNTEAFF.

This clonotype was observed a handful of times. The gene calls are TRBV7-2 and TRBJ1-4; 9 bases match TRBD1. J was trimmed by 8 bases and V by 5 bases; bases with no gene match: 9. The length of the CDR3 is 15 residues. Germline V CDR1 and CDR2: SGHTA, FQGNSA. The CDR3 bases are TGTGCCAGCAGCACGTACAGGGGGCTGCGGGAAAAACTGTTTTTT. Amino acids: CASSTYRGLREKLFF.

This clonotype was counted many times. The CDR3 nucleotides read TGTGCCAGCAGGAGGAGACAGGGTGGGGCCGAGCAGTACTTC. Amino acids: CASRRRQGGAEQYF. This chain joins TRBV2 and TRBJ2-7, with 7 bases matching TRBD1. This CDR3 is built from 14 residues. V gave up 6 bases and J gave up 6 bases; unmatched junction bases: 11. Germline V gene sequence: CDR1 SNHLY, CDR2 FYNNEI.

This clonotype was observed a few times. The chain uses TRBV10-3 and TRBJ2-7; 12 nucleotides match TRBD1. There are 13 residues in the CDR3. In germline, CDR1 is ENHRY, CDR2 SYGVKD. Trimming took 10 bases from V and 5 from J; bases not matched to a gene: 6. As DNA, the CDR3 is TGTGCCAGCCAGGGACAGGGGGCCCACGAGCAGTACTTC. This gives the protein CASQGQGAHEQYF.

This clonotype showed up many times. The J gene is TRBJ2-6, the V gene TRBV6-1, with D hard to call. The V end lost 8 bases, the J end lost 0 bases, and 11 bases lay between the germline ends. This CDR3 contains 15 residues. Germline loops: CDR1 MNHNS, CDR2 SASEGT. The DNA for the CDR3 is TGTGCCAGCGGTCGCAGCCACTCTGGGGCCAACGTCCTGACTTTC. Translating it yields CASGRSHSGANVLTF.

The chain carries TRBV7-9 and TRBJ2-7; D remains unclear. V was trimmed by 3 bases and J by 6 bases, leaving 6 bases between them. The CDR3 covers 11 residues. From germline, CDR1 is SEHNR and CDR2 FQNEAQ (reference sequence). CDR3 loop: CASSFAVEQYF. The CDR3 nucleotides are TGTGCCAGCAGCTTTGCGGTCGAGCAGTACTTC. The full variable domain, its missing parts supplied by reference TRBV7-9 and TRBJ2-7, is DTGVSQNPRHKITKRGQNVTFRCDPISEHNRLYWYRQTLGQGPEFLTYFQNEAQLEKSRLLSDRFSAERPKGSFSTLEIQRTEQGDSAMYLCASSFAVEQYFGPGTRLTVT.

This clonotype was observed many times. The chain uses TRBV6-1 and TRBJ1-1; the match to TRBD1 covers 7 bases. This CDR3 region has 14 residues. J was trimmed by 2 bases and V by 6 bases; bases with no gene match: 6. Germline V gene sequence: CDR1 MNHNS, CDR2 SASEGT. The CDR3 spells CASSGDRVNTEAFF. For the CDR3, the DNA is TGTGCCAGCAGCGGAGACAGGGTTAACACTGAAGCTTTCTTT.